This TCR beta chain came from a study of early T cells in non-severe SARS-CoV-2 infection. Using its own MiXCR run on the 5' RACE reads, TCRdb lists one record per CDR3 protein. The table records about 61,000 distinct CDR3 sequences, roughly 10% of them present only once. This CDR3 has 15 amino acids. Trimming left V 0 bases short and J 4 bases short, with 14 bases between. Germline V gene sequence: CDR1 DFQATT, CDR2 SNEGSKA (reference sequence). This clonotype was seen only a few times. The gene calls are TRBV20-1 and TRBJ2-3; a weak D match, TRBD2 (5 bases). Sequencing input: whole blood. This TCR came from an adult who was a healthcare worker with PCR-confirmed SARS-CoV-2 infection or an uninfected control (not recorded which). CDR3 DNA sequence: TGCAGTGCTAGAGATCACGGGAAAGGCCCAGATACGCAGTATTTT. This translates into CSARDHGKGPDTQYF.